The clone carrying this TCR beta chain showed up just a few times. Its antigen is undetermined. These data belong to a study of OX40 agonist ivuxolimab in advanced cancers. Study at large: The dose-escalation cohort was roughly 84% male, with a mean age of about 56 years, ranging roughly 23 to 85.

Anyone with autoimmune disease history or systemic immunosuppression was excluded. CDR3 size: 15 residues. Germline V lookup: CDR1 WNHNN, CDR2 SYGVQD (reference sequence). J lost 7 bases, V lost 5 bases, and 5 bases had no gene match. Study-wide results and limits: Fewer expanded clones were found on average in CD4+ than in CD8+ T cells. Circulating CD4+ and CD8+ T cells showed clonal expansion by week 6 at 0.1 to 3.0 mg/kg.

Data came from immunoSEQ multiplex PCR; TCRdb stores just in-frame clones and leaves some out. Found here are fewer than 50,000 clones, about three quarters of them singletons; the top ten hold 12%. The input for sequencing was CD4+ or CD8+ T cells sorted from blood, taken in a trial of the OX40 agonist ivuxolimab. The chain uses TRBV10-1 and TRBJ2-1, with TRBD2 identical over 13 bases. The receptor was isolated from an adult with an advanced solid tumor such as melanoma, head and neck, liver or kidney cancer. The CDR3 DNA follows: TGCGCCAGCAGTACCGGGACTAGCGGGGTTAATGAGCAGTTCTTC. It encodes CASSTGTSGVNEQFF.